These 7 T cell receptor beta chains came from one sample sequenced in a study of cytomegalovirus exposure and HLA in healthy donors. The study ran its PCR with 60 Vbeta and 13 Jbeta primers. Some clones are missing from TCRdb's copy, which holds only in-frame ones; the method was immunoSEQ multiplex PCR. The specimen's table records about 190,000 clones. The sample was PBMCs. Receptor source: a man aged 25 to 40 in good health and CMV-seronegative.

The V and J genes are TRBV5-6 and TRBJ1-5; 10 nucleotides line up with TRBD1. The CDR3 contains 14 residues. Looked up from germline, CDR1 is SGHDT and CDR2 is YYEEEE. With V trimmed by 3 bases and J by 8 bases, 5 bases remained unmatched. The CDR3 region has the DNA TGTGCCAGCAGCTCTGACAGGGGGCGGAAGCCCCAGCATTTT. This codes for CASSSDRGRKPQHF.

The rearrangement uses TRBV5-1 and TRBJ1-1; D is perhaps TRBD1 (5 bases). Trimming pared 7 bases from V and 1 base from J, leaving 14 bases between. The CDR3 has 14 amino acids. Germline-derived CDR1 and CDR2 are SGHRS and YFSETQ. CDR3 protein: CASDPGGSNTEAFF. CDR3 bases: TGCGCCAGCGACCCCGGGGGGTCGAACACTGAAGCTTTCTTT.

The V call is TRBV29-1, the J call TRBJ1-1, with D possibly TRBD1 on 5 matching bases. Per germline, CDR1 SQVTM and CDR2 ANQGSEA. The CDR3 is made up of 12 amino acids. V dropped 8 bases and J dropped 0 bases, with 10 bases sitting between them. The CDR3 sequence is CSPGVMNTEAFF. The CDR3 DNA sequence: TGCAGCCCGGGGGTTATGAACACTGAAGCTTTCTTT.

The chain carries TRBV27 and TRBJ2-3; TRBD1 is a possible D gene (6 bases). V was pared by 2 bases and J by 0 bases, with 9 bases between. CDR1 is MNHEY and CDR2 is SMNVEV in the germline V gene (reference sequence). The CDR3 contains 15 residues. The CDR3 spells CASSLRQGSTDTQYF. The CDR3 bases are TGTGCCAGCAGTTTACGGCAGGGGAGCACAGATACGCAGTATTTT.

The rearrangement joins TRBV27 to TRBJ1-2; D remains unclear. The CDR3 sequence is 14 residues long. V lost 0 bases, J lost 6 bases, and 11 bases lay in between. Germline CDR1 and CDR2: MNHEY and SMNVEV (reference sequence). CDR3 protein: CASSLSTGMDGYTF. For the CDR3, the DNA is TGTGCCAGCAGTTTATCGACGGGGATGGATGGCTACACCTTC.

The chain links TRBV28 to TRBJ2-7, with a tentative D call TRBD2 (6 bases). The CDR3 runs 14 residues. Germline CDR1 is MDHEN and CDR2 is SYDVKM. Trimming removed 7 bases at V and 3 bases at J, with 16 bases between. CDR3 loop: CASTPGTGIYEQYF. CDR3 nucleotides: TGTGCCAGCACCCCGGGGACTGGGATCTACGAGCAGTACTTC.

The chain recombines TRBV10-3 with TRBJ2-3; D perhaps matches TRBD1 (6 bases). The V gene lost 5 bases and the J gene lost 2 bases, with 11 bases spanning the gap. CDR1 is ENHRY, CDR2 SYGVKD, per germline. The CDR3 covers 14 residues. CDR3 coding DNA: TGTGCCATCAGTTACAGGGCATCCACAGATACGCAGTATTTT. Protein product: CAISYRASTDTQYF.